This T cell receptor (beta chain) was obtained from a study of blood T cells in healthy people across ages. The authors ran a second PCR of roughly 6 to 12 cycles using a sample-barcoded 5' primer and a J-beta primer mix. Carrying 12 random nucleotides, a template-switch adaptor labeled each individual cDNA molecule. Each CDR3 protein gets one entry after TCRdb re-called the 5' RACE reads with MiXCR. The sample has 1.5 million or so distinct CDR3 sequences, roughly 43% seen once. Comment on this clonotype: Its target is not known.

Study-level points and caveats: The unsorted PBMCs prevented any conclusive comparison of naive versus antigen-experienced cells.

The germline CDR1 and CDR2 sequences are LGHDT and YNNKEL (reference sequence). This CDR3 has 14 amino acids. The germline V and J ends were trimmed by 0 bases and 5 bases, with 10 bases remaining between them. This TCR derives from a young woman in good health. The chain has TRBV3-1 and TRBJ1-2; D is unresolved. The sample comprised blood. For the CDR3, the DNA is TGTGCCAGCAGCCAAGACGCCAGCGGTTATGGCTACACCTTC. Amino acid sequence: CASSQDASGYGYTF.